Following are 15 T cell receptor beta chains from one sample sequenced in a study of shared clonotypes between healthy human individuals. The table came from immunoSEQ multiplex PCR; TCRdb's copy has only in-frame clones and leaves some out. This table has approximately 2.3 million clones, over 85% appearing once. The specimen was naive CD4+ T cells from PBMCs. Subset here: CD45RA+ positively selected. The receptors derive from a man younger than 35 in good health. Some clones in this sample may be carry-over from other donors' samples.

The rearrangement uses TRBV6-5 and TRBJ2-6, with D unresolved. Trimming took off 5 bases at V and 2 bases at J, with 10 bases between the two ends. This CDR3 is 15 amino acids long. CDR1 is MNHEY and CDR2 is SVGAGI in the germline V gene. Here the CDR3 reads CASSPDRAGANVLTF. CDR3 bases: TGTGCCAGCAGTCCGGACCGGGCTGGGGCCAACGTCCTGACTTTC.

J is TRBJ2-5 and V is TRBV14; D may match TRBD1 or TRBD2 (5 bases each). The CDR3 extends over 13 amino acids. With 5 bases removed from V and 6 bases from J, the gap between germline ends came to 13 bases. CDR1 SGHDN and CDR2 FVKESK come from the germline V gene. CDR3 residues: CASSGRDGKTQYF. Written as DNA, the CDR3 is TGTGCCAGCAGCGGCCGGGACGGGAAGACCCAGTACTTC.

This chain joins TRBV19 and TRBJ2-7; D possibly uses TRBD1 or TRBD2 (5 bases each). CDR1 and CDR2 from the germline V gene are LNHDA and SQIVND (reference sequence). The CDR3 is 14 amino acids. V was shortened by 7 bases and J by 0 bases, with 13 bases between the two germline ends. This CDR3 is CASTPGPSSYEQYF. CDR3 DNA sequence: TGTGCCAGTACGCCGGGACCGAGCTCCTACGAGCAGTACTTC.

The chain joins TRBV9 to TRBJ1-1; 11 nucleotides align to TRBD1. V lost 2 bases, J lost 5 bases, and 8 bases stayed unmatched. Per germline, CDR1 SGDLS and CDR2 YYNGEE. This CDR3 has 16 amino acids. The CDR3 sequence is CASSVGQGVTYTEAFF. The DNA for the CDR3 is TGTGCCAGCAGCGTGGGACAGGGGGTGACGTATACTGAAGCTTTCTTT.

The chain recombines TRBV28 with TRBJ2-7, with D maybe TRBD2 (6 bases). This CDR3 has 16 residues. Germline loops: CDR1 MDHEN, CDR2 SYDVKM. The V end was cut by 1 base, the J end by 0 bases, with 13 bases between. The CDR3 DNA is TGTGCCAGCAGTTTATATTGGGAGGTACGCTCCTACGAGCAGTACTTC. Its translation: CASSLYWEVRSYEQYF.

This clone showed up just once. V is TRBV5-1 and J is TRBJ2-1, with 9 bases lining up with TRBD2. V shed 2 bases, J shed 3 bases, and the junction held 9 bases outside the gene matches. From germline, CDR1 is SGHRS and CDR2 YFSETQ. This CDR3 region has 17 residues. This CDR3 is CASSFSGGRAFYNEQFF. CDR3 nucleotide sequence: TGCGCCAGCAGCTTCTCTGGCGGGAGGGCGTTCTACAATGAGCAGTTCTTC.

The CDR3 DNA is TGTGCCAGCAGCTTAGAGTTCTTAGTGGTTGGACGGATGCAGTTCTTC. Amino acid sequence: CASSLEFLVVGRMQFF. The chain employs TRBV7-8 and TRBJ2-1; D uncertain. CDR1 SGHVS and CDR2 FQNEAQ come from the germline V gene. The CDR3 totals 16 residues. V lost 1 base, J lost 12 bases, and 22 bases lay in between. The full variable domain, completed using reference TRBV7-8 and TRBJ2-1, is GAGVSQSPRYKVAKRGQDVALRCDPISGHVSLFWYQQALGQGPEFLTYFQNEAQLDKSGLPSDRFFAERPEGSVSTLKIQRTQQEDSAVYLCASSLEFLVVGRMQFFGPGTRLTVL.

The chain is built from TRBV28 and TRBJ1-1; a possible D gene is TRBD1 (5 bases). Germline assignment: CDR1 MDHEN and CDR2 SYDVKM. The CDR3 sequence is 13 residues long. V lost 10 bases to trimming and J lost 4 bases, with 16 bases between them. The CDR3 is CATNRPLPTEAFF. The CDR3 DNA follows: TGTGCCACCAACAGGCCTCTCCCCACTGAAGCTTTCTTT.

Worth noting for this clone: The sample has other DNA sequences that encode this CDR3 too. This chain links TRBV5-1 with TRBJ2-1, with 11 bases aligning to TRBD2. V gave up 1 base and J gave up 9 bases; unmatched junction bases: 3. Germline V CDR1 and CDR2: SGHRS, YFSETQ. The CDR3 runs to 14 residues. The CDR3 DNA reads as TGCGCCAGCAGCTTGACTAGCGGGAGTTCTGAGCAGTTCTTC. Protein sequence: CASSLTSGSSEQFF.

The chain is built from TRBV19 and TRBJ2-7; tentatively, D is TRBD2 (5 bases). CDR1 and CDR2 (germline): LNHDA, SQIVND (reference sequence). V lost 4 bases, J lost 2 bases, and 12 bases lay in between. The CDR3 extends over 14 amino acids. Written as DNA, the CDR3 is TGTGCCAGTAGTAGTTCCGGGAAACCCTACGAGCAGTACTTC. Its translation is CASSSSGKPYEQYF.

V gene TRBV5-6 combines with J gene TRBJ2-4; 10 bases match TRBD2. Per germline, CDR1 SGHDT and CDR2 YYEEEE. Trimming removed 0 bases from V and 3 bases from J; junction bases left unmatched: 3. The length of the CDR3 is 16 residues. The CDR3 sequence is CASSLVVAGGKNIQYF. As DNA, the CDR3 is TGTGCCAGCAGCTTGGTAGTAGCGGGAGGCAAAAACATTCAGTACTTC.

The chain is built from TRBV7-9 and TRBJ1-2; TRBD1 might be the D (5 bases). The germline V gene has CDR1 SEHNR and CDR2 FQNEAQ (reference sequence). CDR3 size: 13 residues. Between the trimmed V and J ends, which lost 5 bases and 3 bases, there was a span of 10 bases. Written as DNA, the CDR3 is TGTGCCAGCAGCCCACGAGGGGACTATGGCTACACCTTC. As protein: CASSPRGDYGYTF.

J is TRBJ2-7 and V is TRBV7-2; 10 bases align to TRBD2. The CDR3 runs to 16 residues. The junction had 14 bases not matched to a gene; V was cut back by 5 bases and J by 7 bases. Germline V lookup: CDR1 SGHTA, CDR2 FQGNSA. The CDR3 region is CASSLEVSGRAGEQYF. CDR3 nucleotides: TGTGCCAGCAGCCTGGAGGTCAGCGGGAGGGCCGGTGAGCAGTACTTC.

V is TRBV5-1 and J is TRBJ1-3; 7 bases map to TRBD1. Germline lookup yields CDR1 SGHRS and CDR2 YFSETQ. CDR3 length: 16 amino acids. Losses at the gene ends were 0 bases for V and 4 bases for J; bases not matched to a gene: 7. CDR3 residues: CASSLVVGGTGNTIYF. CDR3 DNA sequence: TGCGCCAGCAGCTTGGTCGTAGGGGGCACCGGAAACACCATATATTTT. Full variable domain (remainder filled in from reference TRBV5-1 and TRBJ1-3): KAGVTQTPRYLIKTRGQQVTLSCSPISGHRSVSWYQQTPGQGLQFLFEYFSETQRNKGNFPGRFSGRQFSNSRSEMNVSTLELGDSALYLCASSLVVGGTGNTIYFGEGSWLTVV.

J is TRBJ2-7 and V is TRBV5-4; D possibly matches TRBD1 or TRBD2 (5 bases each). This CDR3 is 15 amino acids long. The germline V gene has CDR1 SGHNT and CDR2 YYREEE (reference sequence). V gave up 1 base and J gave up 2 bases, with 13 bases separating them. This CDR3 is CASSLPRDGAYEQYF. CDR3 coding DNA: TGTGCCAGCAGCTTGCCCCGGGACGGGGCCTACGAGCAGTACTTC.